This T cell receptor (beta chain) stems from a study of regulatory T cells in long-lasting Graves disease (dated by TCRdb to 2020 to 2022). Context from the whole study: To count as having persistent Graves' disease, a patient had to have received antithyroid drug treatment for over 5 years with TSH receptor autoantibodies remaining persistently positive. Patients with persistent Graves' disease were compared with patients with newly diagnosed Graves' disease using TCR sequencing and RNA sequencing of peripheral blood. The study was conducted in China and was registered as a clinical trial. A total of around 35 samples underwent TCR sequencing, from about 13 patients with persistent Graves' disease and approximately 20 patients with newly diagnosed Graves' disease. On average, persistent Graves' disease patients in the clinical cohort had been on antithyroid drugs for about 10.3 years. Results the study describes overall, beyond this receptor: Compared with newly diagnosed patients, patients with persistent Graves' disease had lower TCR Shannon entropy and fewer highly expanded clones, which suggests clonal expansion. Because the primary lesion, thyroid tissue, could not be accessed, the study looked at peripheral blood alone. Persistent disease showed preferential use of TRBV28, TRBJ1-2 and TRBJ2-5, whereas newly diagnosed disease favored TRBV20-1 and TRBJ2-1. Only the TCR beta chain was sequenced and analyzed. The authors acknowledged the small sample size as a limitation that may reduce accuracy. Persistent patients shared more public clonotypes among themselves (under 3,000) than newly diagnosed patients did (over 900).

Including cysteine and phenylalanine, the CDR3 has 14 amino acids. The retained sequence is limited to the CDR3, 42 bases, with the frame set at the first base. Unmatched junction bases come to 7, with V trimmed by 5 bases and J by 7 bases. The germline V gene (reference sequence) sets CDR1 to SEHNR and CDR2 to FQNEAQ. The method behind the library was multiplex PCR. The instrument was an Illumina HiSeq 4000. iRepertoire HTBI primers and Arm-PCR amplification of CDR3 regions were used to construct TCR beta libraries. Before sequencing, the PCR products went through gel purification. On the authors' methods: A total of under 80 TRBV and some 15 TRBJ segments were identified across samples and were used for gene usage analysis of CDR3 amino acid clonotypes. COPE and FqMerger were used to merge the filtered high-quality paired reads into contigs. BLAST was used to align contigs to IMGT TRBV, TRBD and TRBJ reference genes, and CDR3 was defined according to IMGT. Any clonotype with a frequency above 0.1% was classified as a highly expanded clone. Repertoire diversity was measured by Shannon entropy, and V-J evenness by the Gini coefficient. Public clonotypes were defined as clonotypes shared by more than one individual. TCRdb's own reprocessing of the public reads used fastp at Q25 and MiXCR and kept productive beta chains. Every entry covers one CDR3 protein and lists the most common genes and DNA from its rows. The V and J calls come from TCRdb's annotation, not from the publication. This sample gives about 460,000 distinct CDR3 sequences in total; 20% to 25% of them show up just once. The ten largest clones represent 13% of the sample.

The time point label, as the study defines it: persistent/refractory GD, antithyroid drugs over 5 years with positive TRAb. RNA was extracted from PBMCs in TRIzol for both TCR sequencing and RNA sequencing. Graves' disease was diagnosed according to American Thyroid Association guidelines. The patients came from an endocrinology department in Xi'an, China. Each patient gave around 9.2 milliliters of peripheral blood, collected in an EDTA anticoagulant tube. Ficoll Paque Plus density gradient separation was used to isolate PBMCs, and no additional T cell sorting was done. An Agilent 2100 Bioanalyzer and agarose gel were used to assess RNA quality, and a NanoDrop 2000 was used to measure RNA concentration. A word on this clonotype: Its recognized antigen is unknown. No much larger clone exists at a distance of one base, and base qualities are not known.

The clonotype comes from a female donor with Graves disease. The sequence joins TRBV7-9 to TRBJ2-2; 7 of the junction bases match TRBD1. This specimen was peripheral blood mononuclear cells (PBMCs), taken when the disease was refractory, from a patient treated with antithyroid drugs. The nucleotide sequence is TGTGCCAGCAGCCCTCAGGGGGTCGACGGGGAGCTGTTTTTT. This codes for CASSPQGVDGELFF.